The sequence of this T cell receptor (beta chain) was determined in a study of T-cell memory formation after mild COVID-19. Overall study: There were largely donor-specific TCR clusters.

For this clonotype: Its antigen is undetermined.

Germline CDR1 is SQVTM and CDR2 is ANQGSEA. The CDR3 runs to 12 residues. Between the trimmed V and J ends, which lost 3 bases and 7 bases, there was a span of 12 bases. It was 5'RACE with constant-segment primers that produced the TCR alpha and TCR beta cDNA libraries, which carried sample barcodes and UMIs. TCRdb recomputed calls from the 5' RACE reads with MiXCR, one row per CDR3 protein. This sample has approximately 290,000 distinct CDR3 sequences; more than 15% occur once, and the top ten carry 22%. The study's findings and limits: Contracting CD4+ clones sat mainly in CM and EM; CD8+ in EMRA. Within pre-infection memory, some responding clones were found, suggesting cross-reactive memory joined.

J is TRBJ1-1 and V is TRBV29-1; D unclear. Sequencing input: PBMCs or a T cell subset sorted from them (not recorded which). The sequence was collected from a man between 18 and 35 years old who had mild COVID-19 (a few samples of this study predate the infection). Cell type and time point are not known. Written as DNA, the CDR3 is TGCAGCGTTGAGGGTAGAACGTTTGAAGCTTTCTTT. It translates to CSVEGRTFEAFF.